What follows are 32 T cell receptor beta chains derived from one specimen sequenced in a study of early T cells in non-severe SARS-CoV-2 infection. TCRdb reanalysed the 5' RACE reads using MiXCR and keeps one entry per CDR3 protein. The table lists nearly 95,000 distinct CDR3 sequences, roughly 17% of them singletons. This sample comprised whole blood, obtained at baseline. All receptors derive from an adult who was a healthcare worker with PCR-confirmed SARS-CoV-2 infection or an uninfected control (not recorded which).

The chain uses TRBV19 and TRBJ2-2; 7 nucleotides match TRBD1. This CDR3 region has 15 residues. Germline trimming cut 5 bases from V and 2 bases from J; bases unmatched to any gene: 5. Germline V lookup: CDR1 LNHDA, CDR2 SQIVND (reference sequence). The CDR3 region has the DNA TGTGCCAGTAGTTTCACAGGGGCCAACACCGGGGAGCTGTTTTTT. Translation gives CASSFTGANTGELFF.

The sample holds a few counts of this clonotype. V and J are TRBV13 and TRBJ2-2; 12 bases are a match to TRBD2. This CDR3 region has 18 residues. The J segment lost 5 bases and the V segment lost 3 bases, leaving 10 bases of the junction unmatched. Per the germline V gene, CDR1 is PRHDT and CDR2 is FYEKMQ (reference sequence). The CDR3 protein is CASSFGLAGKGVTGELFF. CDR3 DNA: TGTGCCAGCAGCTTCGGACTAGCGGGAAAGGGGGTGACCGGGGAGCTGTTTTTT.

The chain joins TRBV13 to TRBJ2-7, with a possible D match to TRBD2 (5 bases). V was pared by 2 bases and J by 4 bases, with 12 bases between. CDR3 length equals 14 residues. Germline loops: CDR1 PRHDT, CDR2 FYEKMQ (reference sequence). CDR3 residues: CASSLRGFSYEQYF. In DNA form, the CDR3 reads TGTGCCAGCAGCTTACGGGGATTTAGTTACGAGCAGTACTTC.

This clonotype was seen a handful of times. The rearrangement uses TRBV12-3 or TRBV12-4 and TRBJ1-5; maybe TRBD1 (6 bases). The CDR3 runs to 13 residues. V was trimmed by 6 bases and J by 4 bases, leaving 10 bases between them. Written as DNA, the CDR3 is TGTGCCAGCAGCCGACAGGCGAATCAGCCCCAGCATTTT. Its translation: CASSRQANQPQHF.

This clonotype occurred a few times. The chain employs TRBV24-1 and TRBJ2-3; weak D call: TRBD2 (6 bases). Germline V lookup: CDR1 KGHDR, CDR2 SFDVKD. V was trimmed by 8 bases and J by 6 bases, leaving 14 bases between them. CDR3 length: 13 amino acids. CDR3 sequence (DNA): TGTGCCACCACGGGAGACGGCGCCGATACGCAGTATTTT. It translates to CATTGDGADTQYF.

This clonotype was counted many times. The chain has TRBV19 and TRBJ2-3, with 8 positions matching TRBD2. This CDR3 has 16 amino acids. The V and J ends lost 5 bases and 2 bases, in that order; junction bases with no gene match: 9. Germline CDR1 is LNHDA and CDR2 is SQIVND (reference sequence). The CDR3 sequence: CASSAPGGAPTDTQYF. CDR3 nucleotides: TGTGCCAGTAGTGCCCCGGGGGGGGCTCCCACAGATACGCAGTATTTT.

The chain recombines TRBV20-1 with TRBJ2-7; D perhaps matches TRBD2 (5 bases). CDR3 size: 14 residues. Looked up from germline, CDR1 is DFQATT and CDR2 is SNEGSKA (reference sequence). V shed 3 bases and J shed 2 bases, with 14 bases lying between them. CDR3 coding DNA: TGCAGTGCTAGCCCGTCTAGCAGGACCTACGAGCAGTACTTC. Encoded protein: CSASPSSRTYEQYF.

This clonotype was seen a handful of times. The V gene is TRBV20-1, the J gene TRBJ2-2; no firm D call. Germline V gene sequence: CDR1 DFQATT, CDR2 SNEGSKA (reference sequence). The length of the CDR3 is 13 residues. Trimming removed 7 bases at V and 0 bases at J, with 9 bases between. The CDR3 protein is CSVFSSNTGELFF. DNA of the CDR3: TGCAGTGTTTTTTCCTCGAACACCGGGGAGCTGTTTTTT.

In its sample, this clonotype was seen a few times. The J gene is TRBJ2-2, the V gene TRBV4-1; TRBD1 matches at 7 bases. Per the germline V gene, CDR1 is MGHRA and CDR2 is YSYEKL. V dropped 4 bases and J dropped 4; count of bases not matched to a gene: 9. The CDR3 spans 16 residues. CDR3 in amino acids: CASSLSQGELTGELFF. The CDR3 coding sequence is TGCGCCAGCAGCCTTTCCCAGGGGGAGCTCACCGGGGAGCTGTTTTTT.

The CDR3 nucleotides read TGTGCCAGCAGTTTAAGTAGCGGGACAACCGGGGAGCTGTTTTTT. This encodes CASSLSSGTTGELFF. The rearrangement links TRBV12-3 or TRBV12-4 to TRBJ2-2, with TRBD2 matching over 8 bases. The CDR3 covers 15 residues. The V segment lost 2 bases and the J segment 5 bases; nucleotides outside the gene matches: 4.

The chain couples TRBV5-1 to TRBJ2-5, with unresolved D. The germline V and J ends were trimmed by 4 bases and 5 bases, with 12 bases remaining between them. Per germline, CDR1 SGHRS and CDR2 YFSETQ. The CDR3 totals 13 residues. CDR3 nucleotide sequence: TGCGCCAGCAGCCCGTCGGGTTCGGAGACCCAGTACTTC. Translated: CASSPSGSETQYF. The full variable domain, rest sourced from reference TRBV5-1 and TRBJ2-5, is KAGVTQTPRYLIKTRGQQVTLSCSPISGHRSVSWYQQTPGQGLQFLFEYFSETQRNKGNFPGRFSGRQFSNSRSEMNVSTLELGDSALYLCASSPSGSETQYFGPGTRLLVL.

The DNA of the CDR3 is TGTGCCAGCATTTCCGGGACTTACACAGATACGCAGTATTTT. It is translated as CASISGTYTDTQYF. This chain joins TRBV28 and TRBJ2-3; a possible D gene is TRBD2 (6 bases). The CDR3 loop spans 14 amino acids. The V gene lost 7 bases and the J gene lost 2 bases, with 13 bases spanning the gap. Germline CDR1 reads MDHEN; CDR2 reads SYDVKM.

This chain uses TRBV21-1 with TRBJ1-1. TRBV21-1 is marked as a pseudogene. This CDR3 region has 10 residues. The CDR3 DNA follows: TGTGCCAGCTGGCTGGGGGAAGCTTTCTTT. This codes for CASWLGEAFF.

This clonotype has ten or more counts. CDR3 nucleotides: TGTGCCAGCATAGAGGGAGGGGCCACAGATACGCAGTATTTT. The encoded protein is CASIEGGATDTQYF. The gene calls are TRBV7-2 and TRBJ2-3, with TRBD2 matching 7 bases. The CDR3 runs 14 residues. The trim removed 7 bases at V and 2 bases at J, leaving 6 bases unmatched. The germline CDR1 and CDR2 sequences are SGHTA and FQGNSA.

This clonotype was seen at least ten times. The genes are TRBV9 and TRBJ2-7; D is perhaps TRBD2 (6 bases). In germline, CDR1 is SGDLS, CDR2 YYNGEE. The V end lost 3 bases, the J end lost 7 bases, and 11 bases lay between the germline ends. The length of the CDR3 is 12 residues. Here the CDR3 DNA reads TGTGCCAGCAGCGCTTCTAGCGCTGAGCAGTACTTC. Protein product: CASSASSAEQYF.

This clonotype came up many times. This chain joins TRBV30 and TRBJ2-3; D is undetermined. The CDR3 has 12 amino acids. The ends were cut back, 0 bases at V and 5 bases at J, with 6 bases in the middle. Germline V gene lookup returns CDR1 GTSNPN and CDR2 SVGIG (reference sequence). This CDR3 reads CAWSVLGDTQYF. CDR3 coding DNA: TGTGCCTGGAGTGTTTTGGGAGATACGCAGTATTTT.

V and J are TRBV11-2 and TRBJ2-5; no reliable D call. Germline values: CDR1 SGHAT, CDR2 FQNNGV. V shed 1 base and J shed 0 bases, with 12 bases lying between them. The CDR3 runs 16 residues. The CDR3 loop reads CASSLAYQEYQETQYF. The CDR3 bases are TGTGCCAGCAGCTTAGCCTACCAAGAGTACCAAGAGACCCAGTACTTC.

The genes are TRBV27 and TRBJ2-1; tentative D call: TRBD1 (6 bases). Deletions cut 4 bases from V and 12 bases from J, with 22 bases between. Per germline, CDR1 MNHEY and CDR2 SMNVEV (reference sequence). The CDR3 sequence is 15 residues long. This CDR3 is CASSWTELANVGQFF. The CDR3 coding sequence is TGTGCCAGCAGTTGGACAGAACTGGCTAACGTTGGGCAGTTCTTC.

CDR3 nucleotide sequence: TGTGCCAGCAGGGGGACTTCAGGGACCGGGGAGCTGTTTTTT. Translated, it gives CASRGTSGTGELFF. V and J are TRBV12-3 or TRBV12-4 and TRBJ2-2, with a possible D match to TRBD2 (6 bases). V lost 6 bases and J lost 5, with 13 bases in between. This CDR3 is 14 amino acids long.

The chain is built from TRBV20-1 and TRBJ1-6; 10 nucleotides line up with TRBD1. Trimming cost V 0 bases and J 10 bases; bases outside gene matches: 9. Germline lookup yields CDR1 DFQATT and CDR2 SNEGSKA (reference sequence). The CDR3 extends over 16 amino acids. CDR3 nucleotide sequence: TGCAGTGCTAGAGAGGTAGAGCGGGACAGGGGATCACCCCTCCACTTT. It codes for CSAREVERDRGSPLHF.

The gene calls are TRBV20-1 and TRBJ2-1; D is unclear. Germline V gives CDR1 DFQATT, CDR2 SNEGSKA (reference sequence). The ends were cut back, 5 bases at V and 8 bases at J, with 13 bases in the middle. This CDR3 comprises 12 residues. The CDR3 coding sequence is TGCAGTGCTGAAGAGGATCGGTATGAGCAGTTCTTC. Protein: CSAEEDRYEQFF.

This chain joins TRBV10-2 and TRBJ2-1; D is possibly TRBD1 or TRBD2 (5 bases each). This CDR3 has 17 residues. Germline lookup yields CDR1 WSHSY and CDR2 SAAADI. V was trimmed by 7 bases and J by 0 bases, leaving 19 bases between them. The CDR3 DNA sequence: TGCGCCAGCAAACTCCCCGGGGCAGGGCCCTCCTACAATGAGCAGTTCTTC. Translating gives CASKLPGAGPSYNEQFF.

Many counts were recorded for this clonotype. This rearrangement joins TRBV20-1 to TRBJ2-4, with D hard to call. The germline V gene has CDR1 DFQATT and CDR2 SNEGSKA (reference sequence). The CDR3 covers 15 residues. V dropped 0 bases and J dropped 6 bases, with 15 bases sitting between them. The CDR3 nucleotides are TGCAGTGCTAGAGAGAACGACCAAAGAGGAAACATTCAGTACTTC. Its protein is CSARENDQRGNIQYF.

This clonotype was observed a handful of times. The CDR3 is CASSLSGGLVTEAFF. The CDR3 nucleotides read TGTGCCAGCAGTTTATCGGGGGGGTTAGTCACTGAAGCTTTCTTT. The V call is TRBV27, the J call TRBJ1-1; a possible D gene is TRBD1 (5 bases). This CDR3 spans 15 amino acids. The V end was cut by 0 bases, the J end by 4 bases, with 12 bases between. CDR1 is MNHEY, CDR2 SMNVEV, per germline (reference sequence).

The chain links TRBV6-6 to TRBJ1-3, with TRBD1 as a possible D gene (5 bases). CDR3 length: 16 amino acids. Looked up from germline, CDR1 is MNHNY and CDR2 is SVGAGI (reference sequence). The V end was cut by 8 bases, the J end by 3 bases, with 20 bases between. CDR3 protein: CASLGAGGLYGNTIYF. CDR3 sequence (DNA): TGTGCCAGCCTCGGGGCAGGAGGTCTGTATGGAAACACCATATATTTT.

Concerning this clonotype itself: Compared with germline, one end of the junction differs, possibly owing to a read error. CDR3 DNA sequence: TGCAGCGCCCTGGACAGGGGGAGTCCGGATTTT. Its translation is CSALDRGSPDF. J is TRBJ2-3 and V is TRBV29-1; 10 nucleotides match TRBD1. Germline loops: CDR1 SQVTM, CDR2 ANQGSEA. CDR3 length equals 11 residues.

Only one count was recorded for this clonotype. This sequence joins TRBV5-1 and TRBJ2-3, with 9 bases that match TRBD1. V lost 4 bases to trimming and J lost 4 bases; unmatched junction nucleotides: 7. Germline V gene sequence: CDR1 SGHRS, CDR2 YFSETQ. This CDR3 has 15 amino acids. The CDR3 nucleotides read TGCGCCAGCAGCCGGGGACAGGGCGCCCCAGATACGCAGTATTTT. As protein: CASSRGQGAPDTQYF.

The genes are TRBV4-3 and TRBJ1-6; no firm D call. CDR1 and CDR2 from the germline V gene are LGHNA and YSLEER. With 0 bases removed from V and 5 bases from J, the gap between germline ends came to 11 bases. The CDR3 runs 16 residues. The CDR3 coding sequence is TGCGCCAGCAGCCAAGACCTGACCACCAATAATTCACCCCTCCACTTT. It encodes CASSQDLTTNNSPLHF.

This clonotype was seen at least ten times. V is TRBV4-3 and J is TRBJ2-5; 8 bases fit TRBD2. Germline values: CDR1 LGHNA, CDR2 YSLEER. The CDR3 has 14 residues. Trimming at V came to 4 bases and at J to 1 base, leaving 2 bases not matched to a gene. CDR3 region: CASSPGLAQETQYF. The DNA for the CDR3 is TGCGCCAGCAGCCCTGGACTAGCCCAAGAGACCCAGTACTTC.

This clonotype was counted only a few times. The V call is TRBV27, the J call TRBJ1-1; D gene unclear. The CDR3 totals 14 residues. The germline V and J ends were trimmed by 2 bases and 3 bases, with 10 bases remaining between them. The germline V gene has CDR1 MNHEY and CDR2 SMNVEV (reference sequence). This chain's CDR3 is CASSLPHSHTEAFF. The CDR3 DNA sequence: TGTGCCAGCAGTTTACCCCACTCGCACACTGAAGCTTTCTTT.

V gene TRBV5-4 combines with J gene TRBJ2-7; 9 positions match TRBD1. The V gene's germline CDR1 is SGHNT and CDR2 YYREEE (reference sequence). The CDR3 runs to 15 residues. Losses at the gene ends were 0 bases for V and 6 bases for J; bases not matched to a gene: 7. CDR3: CASSLERTGVGEQYF. CDR3 DNA sequence: TGTGCCAGCAGCTTGGAAAGGACAGGGGTTGGCGAGCAGTACTTC.

This clonotype was seen more than once but under ten times. This chain joins TRBV7-6 and TRBJ2-7; TRBD2 agrees at 7 bases. The CDR3 runs 14 residues. Germline lookup yields CDR1 SGHVS and CDR2 FNYEAQ. V lost 5 bases and J lost 5; bases outside the gene matches: 9. The CDR3 region has the DNA TGTGCCAGCAGCCCCGGCCAGGGAGGGAACGAGCAGTACTTC. Its translation is CASSPGQGGNEQYF.